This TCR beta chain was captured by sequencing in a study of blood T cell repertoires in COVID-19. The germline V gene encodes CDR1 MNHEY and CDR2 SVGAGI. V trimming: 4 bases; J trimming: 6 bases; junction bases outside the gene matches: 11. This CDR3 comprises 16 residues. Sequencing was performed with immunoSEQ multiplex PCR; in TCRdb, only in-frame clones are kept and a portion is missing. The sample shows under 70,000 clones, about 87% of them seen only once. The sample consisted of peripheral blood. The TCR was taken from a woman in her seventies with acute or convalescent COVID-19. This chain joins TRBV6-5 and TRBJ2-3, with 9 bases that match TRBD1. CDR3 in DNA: TGTGCCAGCAGTTCTAGACAGGGGGGCCCGGGGGATACGCAGTATTTT. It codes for CASSSRQGGPGDTQYF.